The source of this TCR beta chain is a study of breast tumors, draining lymph nodes, adjacent tissues. This CDR3 contains 15 residues. The germline CDR1 and CDR2 sequences are SEHNR and FQNEAQ (reference sequence). Trimming stripped 6 bases from V and 0 bases from J, with 9 bases between. TCRdb re-analysed the multiplex PCR reads in MiXCR, keeping a single row per CDR3 protein. This table holds over 35,000 distinct CDR3 sequences, roughly 36% found once. The clonotype was recovered from a female donor with breast cancer. Some clones in this sample may be carry-over from other donors' samples. This chain uses TRBV7-9 with TRBJ1-6; D is possibly TRBD1 (5 bases). Sample: breast tumor tissue. This CDR3 is CASRGDSSYNSPLHF. CDR3 nucleotides: TGTGCCAGCAGAGGCGACAGCTCCTATAATTCACCCCTCCACTTT. The whole variable domain, filled in from reference TRBV7-9 and TRBJ1-6, reads DTGVSQNPRHKITKRGQNVTFRCDPISEHNRLYWYRQTLGQGPEFLTYFQNEAQLEKSRLLSDRFSAERPKGSFSTLEIQRTEQGDSAMYLCASRGDSSYNSPLHFGNGTRLTVT.